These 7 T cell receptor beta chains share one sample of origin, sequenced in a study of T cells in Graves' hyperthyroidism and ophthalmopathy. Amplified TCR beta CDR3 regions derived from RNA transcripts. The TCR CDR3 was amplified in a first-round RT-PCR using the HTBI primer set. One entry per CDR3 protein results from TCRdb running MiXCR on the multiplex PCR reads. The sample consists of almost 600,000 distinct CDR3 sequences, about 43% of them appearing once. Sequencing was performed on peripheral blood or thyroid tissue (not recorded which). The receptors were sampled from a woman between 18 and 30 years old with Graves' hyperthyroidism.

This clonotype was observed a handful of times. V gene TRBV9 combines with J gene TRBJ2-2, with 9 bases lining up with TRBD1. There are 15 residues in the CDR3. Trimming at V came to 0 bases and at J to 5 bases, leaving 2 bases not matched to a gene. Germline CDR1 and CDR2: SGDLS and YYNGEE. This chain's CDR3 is CASSVGTGETGELFF. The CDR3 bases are TGTGCCAGCAGCGTAGGGACAGGGGAAACCGGGGAGCTGTTTTTT. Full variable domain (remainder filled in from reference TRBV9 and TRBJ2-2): DSGVTQTPKHLITATGQRVTLRCSPRSGDLSVYWYQQSLDQGLQFLIQYYNGEERAKGNILERFSAQQFPDLHSELNLSSLELGDSALYFCASSVGTGETGELFFGEGSRLTVL.

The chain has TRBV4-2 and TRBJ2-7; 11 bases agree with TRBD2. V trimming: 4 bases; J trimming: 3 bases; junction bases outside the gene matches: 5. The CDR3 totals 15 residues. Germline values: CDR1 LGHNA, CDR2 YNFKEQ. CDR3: CASSPLGTSGYEQYF. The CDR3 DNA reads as TGTGCCAGCAGCCCACTGGGGACTAGCGGCTACGAGCAGTACTTC.

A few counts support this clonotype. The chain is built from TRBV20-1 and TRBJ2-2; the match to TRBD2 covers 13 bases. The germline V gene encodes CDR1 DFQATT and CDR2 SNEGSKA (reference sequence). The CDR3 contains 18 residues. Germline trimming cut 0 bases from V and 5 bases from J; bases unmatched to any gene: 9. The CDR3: CSARDPFTSGRATGELFF. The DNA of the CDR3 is TGCAGTGCTAGAGATCCCTTTACTAGCGGGAGGGCGACCGGGGAGCTGTTTTTT.

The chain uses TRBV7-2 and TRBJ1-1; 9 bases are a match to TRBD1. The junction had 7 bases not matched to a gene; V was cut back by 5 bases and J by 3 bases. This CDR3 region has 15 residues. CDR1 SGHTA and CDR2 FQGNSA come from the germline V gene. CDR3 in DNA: TGTGCCAGCAGCCGCGACAGGGGGTTGGACACTGAAGCTTTCTTT. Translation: CASSRDRGLDTEAFF.

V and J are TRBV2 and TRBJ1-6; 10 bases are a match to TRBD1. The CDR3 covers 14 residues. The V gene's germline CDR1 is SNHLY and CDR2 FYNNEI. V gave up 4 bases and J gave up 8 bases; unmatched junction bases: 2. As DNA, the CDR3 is TGTGCCAGCAGTGCCGGGACAGGGGATTCACCCCTCCACTTT. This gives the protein CASSAGTGDSPLHF.

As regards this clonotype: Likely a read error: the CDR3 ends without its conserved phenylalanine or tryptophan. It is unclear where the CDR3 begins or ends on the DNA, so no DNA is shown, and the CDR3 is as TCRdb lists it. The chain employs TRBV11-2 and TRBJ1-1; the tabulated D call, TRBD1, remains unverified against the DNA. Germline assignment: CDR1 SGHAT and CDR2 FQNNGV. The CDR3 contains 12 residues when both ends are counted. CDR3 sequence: CASSRSVAGAFY.

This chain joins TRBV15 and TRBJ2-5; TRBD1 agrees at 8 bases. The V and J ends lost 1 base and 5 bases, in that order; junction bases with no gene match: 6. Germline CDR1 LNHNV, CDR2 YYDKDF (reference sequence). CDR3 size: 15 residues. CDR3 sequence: CATSRAPGGGETQYF. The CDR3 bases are TGTGCCACCAGCAGAGCTCCAGGGGGCGGGGAGACCCAGTACTTC.